These T cell receptor beta chains were read from a single sample in a study of CD8+ T cells in alopecia areata. Method: immunoSEQ multiplex PCR; TCRdb's copy keeps in-frame clones and lacks some. The sample has about 180,000 clones, 50% to 75% seen once. Material: CD4+ T cells sorted from blood, obtained between weeks 55 and 65, from a patient treated with tofacitinib. Source of these receptors: a human donor with alopecia areata. The CDR3 runs from the conserved cysteine through the conserved F or W. The D gene is left open where the match is weak. Some rows mark clone size as missing; the rest say once, few, many or name a class of expanded clone.

V gene: TRBV5-1
J gene: TRBJ1-2
D gene: TRBD1
clone size: few
CDR3 protein: CASSPIPGQGNYGYTF
CDR3 DNA: TGCGCCAGCAGCCCAATACCCGGACAGGGGAACTATGGCTACACCTTC

V gene: TRBV27
J gene: TRBJ1-5
D gene: TRBD1
clone size: -
CDR3 protein: CASSPGQHNQPQHF
CDR3 DNA: TGTGCCAGCAGCCCGGGACAGCATAATCAGCCCCAGCATTTT

V gene: TRBV5-1
J gene: TRBJ1-1
D gene: TRBD1
clone size: -
CDR3 protein: CASSKDQGVNTEAFF
CDR3 DNA: TGCGCCAGCAGCAAAGACCAGGGGGTCAACACTGAAGCTTTCTTT

V gene: TRBV7-2
J gene: TRBJ2-3
D gene: -
clone size: -
CDR3 protein: CASSPDWDIRTDTQYF
CDR3 DNA: TGTGCCAGCAGCCCTGACTGGGACATTCGCACAGATACGCAGTATTTT

V gene: TRBV5-1
J gene: TRBJ2-7
D gene: -
clone size: -
CDR3 protein: CASSLGRTYEQYF
CDR3 DNA: TGCGCCAGCAGCTTGGGACGAACCTACGAGCAGTACTTC

V gene: TRBV19
J gene: TRBJ2-6
D gene: -
clone size: few
CDR3 protein: CATVGANVLTF
CDR3 DNA: TGTGCCACCGTTGGGGCCAACGTCCTGACTTTC

V gene: TRBV29-1
J gene: TRBJ2-2
D gene: TRBD1
clone size: -
CDR3 protein: CSVPTGGPDTGELFF
CDR3 DNA: TGCAGCGTGCCCACAGGGGGCCCGGACACCGGGGAGCTGTTTTTT

V gene: TRBV5-1
J gene: TRBJ2-5
D gene: -
clone size: once
CDR3 protein: CASSAGSQVQETQYF
CDR3 DNA: TGCGCCAGCAGCGCCGGGAGCCAAGTTCAAGAGACCCAGTACTTC

V gene: TRBV30
J gene: TRBJ1-1
D gene: TRBD1
clone size: -
CDR3 protein: CAWSVMGQGPGAEAFF
CDR3 DNA: TGTGCCTGGAGTGTAATGGGACAGGGGCCAGGAGCTGAAGCTTTCTTT

V gene: TRBV12-5
J gene: TRBJ2-2
D gene: TRBD1
clone size: many
CDR3 protein: CASGLRQGDYGELFF
CDR3 DNA: TGTGCTAGTGGTTTGCGACAGGGGGATTATGGGGAGCTGTTTTTT

V gene: TRBV5-1
J gene: TRBJ2-3
D gene: -
clone size: -
CDR3 protein: CASSFTDTQYF
CDR3 DNA: TGCGCCAGCAGCTTCACAGATACGCAGTATTTT

V gene: TRBV29-1
J gene: TRBJ1-1
D gene: -
clone size: -
CDR3 protein: CSVEVGGMNTEAFF
CDR3 DNA: TGCAGCGTTGAAGTGGGGGGTATGAACACTGAAGCTTTCTTT

V gene: TRBV27
J gene: TRBJ1-1
D gene: TRBD1
clone size: -
CDR3 protein: CASRDGNRGNTEAFF
CDR3 DNA: TGTGCCAGCAGGGATGGAAACAGGGGAAACACTGAAGCTTTCTTT

V gene: TRBV14
J gene: TRBJ2-5
D gene: TRBD1
clone size: -
CDR3 protein: CASSPLDRGRETQYF
CDR3 DNA: TGTGCCAGCAGCCCCCTCGACAGGGGGCGAGAGACCCAGTACTTC

V gene: TRBV18
J gene: TRBJ2-7
D gene: -
clone size: -
CDR3 protein: CASSEKGWTYEQYF
CDR3 DNA: TGTGCCAGCTCGGAAAAGGGGTGGACCTACGAGCAGTACTTC

V gene: TRBV29-1
J gene: TRBJ1-2
D gene: -
clone size: -
CDR3 protein: CSAQRRGGYGYTF
CDR3 DNA: TGCAGCGCCCAACGGCGGGGGGGCTATGGCTACACCTTC

V gene: TRBV9
J gene: TRBJ1-5
D gene: TRBD1
clone size: -
CDR3 protein: CASSAMSGTGSNLPNQPQHF
CDR3 DNA: TGTGCCAGCAGCGCCATGTCAGGGACAGGGAGTAACCTTCCCAATCAGCCCCAGCATTTT

V gene: TRBV5-6
J gene: TRBJ2-1
D gene: TRBD1
clone size: -
CDR3 protein: CASRLTGTGDDNEQFF
CDR3 DNA: TGTGCCAGCCGATTAACCGGGACAGGGGACGACAATGAGCAGTTCTTC

V gene: TRBV2
J gene: TRBJ2-7
D gene: -
clone size: few
CDR3 protein: CASKVFPSYEQYF
CDR3 DNA: TGTGCCAGCAAAGTCTTCCCCTCCTACGAGCAGTACTTC

V gene: TRBV29-1
J gene: TRBJ2-7
D gene: -
clone size: -
CDR3 protein: CSVSEAYEQYF
CDR3 DNA: TGCAGCGTTTCCGAAGCCTACGAGCAGTACTTC

V gene: TRBV7-9
J gene: TRBJ2-5
D gene: -
clone size: -
CDR3 protein: CASTAGSDGETQYF
CDR3 DNA: TGTGCCAGCACTGCGGGCAGCGATGGGGAGACCCAGTACTTC

V gene: TRBV4-2
J gene: TRBJ1-1
D gene: -
clone size: -
CDR3 protein: CASSPDTFTEAFF
CDR3 DNA: TGTGCCAGCAGCCCGGACACATTTACTGAAGCTTTCTTT

V gene: TRBV30
J gene: TRBJ2-1
D gene: TRBD2
clone size: -
CDR3 protein: CAWTSGGQQFF
CDR3 DNA: TGTGCCTGGACGAGCGGGGGCCAGCAGTTCTTC

V gene: TRBV6-1
J gene: TRBJ1-6
D gene: TRBD1
clone size: -
CDR3 protein: CASSWDRVIHF
CDR3 DNA: TGTGCCAGCAGTTGGGACAGGGTAATACACTTT

V gene: TRBV27
J gene: TRBJ2-3
D gene: TRBD2
clone size: -
CDR3 protein: CASSLEASGATDTQYF
CDR3 DNA: TGTGCCAGCAGTTTGGAGGCTAGCGGGGCGACAGATACGCAGTATTTT

V gene: TRBV29-1
J gene: TRBJ2-7
D gene: TRBD1
clone size: -
CDR3 protein: CSGGQGSSYEQYF
CDR3 DNA: TGCAGCGGGGGACAGGGGAGCTCCTACGAGCAGTACTTC

V gene: TRBV7-9
J gene: TRBJ2-5
D gene: -
clone size: once
CDR3 protein: CASSLEPITETQYF
CDR3 DNA: TGTGCCAGCAGCTTAGAACCAATCACGGAGACCCAGTACTTC